These T cell receptor beta chains were read from a single sample in a study of cytomegalovirus exposure and HLA in healthy donors. Profiled with immunoSEQ multiplex PCR; TCRdb holds only in-frame clones, not every one. This sample's table has 70,000 to 80,000 clones. Material for sequencing was PBMCs. Receptors originate from a man aged 40-49 years in good health and CMV-seronegative. Both conserved end residues are part of each CDR3. D genes are given only for firm matches. Size is stated for part of the rows, as once, few or many counts, or as a class when the clone is expanded.

D | J | size | V | CDR3 | DNA
TRBD1 | TRBJ2-3 | . | TRBV9 | CASSRSPTGQSDTQYF | TGTGCCAGCAGTCGTTCCCCGACAGGGCAATCAGATACGCAGTATTTT
TRBD1 | TRBJ2-3 | . | TRBV6-1 | CASRNDRGSTDTQYF | TGTGCCAGCCGAAACGACAGGGGAAGCACAGATACGCAGTATTTT
TRBD1 | TRBJ1-5 | . | TRBV19 | CASSIINRGLGQPQHF | TGTGCCAGTAGTATAATCAACAGGGGGCTGGGACAGCCCCAGCATTTT
. | TRBJ1-1 | . | TRBV4-2 | CASSSPQELNTEAFF | TGTGCCAGCAGCTCCCCACAGGAGCTGAACACTGAAGCTTTCTTT
TRBD1 | TRBJ2-1 | . | TRBV7-6 | CASSLVGTGGSNEQFF | TGTGCCAGCAGCTTAGTAGGAACAGGGGGCTCGAATGAGCAGTTCTTC
. | TRBJ1-1 | . | TRBV9 | CASSVGQRTEAFF | TGTGCCAGCAGCGTAGGACAGAGAACTGAAGCTTTCTTT
. | TRBJ1-5 | . | TRBV30 | CAWSVGAGNQPQHF | TGTGCCTGGAGTGTAGGGGCAGGGAATCAGCCCCAGCATTTT
TRBD1 | TRBJ1-6 | . | TRBV30 | CAWTPTGRRNSPLHF | TGTGCCTGGACGCCGACAGGGCGGAGGAATTCACCCCTCCACTTT
. | TRBJ2-7 | . | TRBV28 | CASSLPWGGTGNLEQYF | TGTGCCAGCAGTTTACCGTGGGGGGGGACAGGTAATTTGGAGCAGTACTTC
TRBD1 | TRBJ2-5 | . | TRBV6-6 | CASSYTGQGSEETQYF | TGTGCCAGCAGTTACACCGGACAGGGGAGCGAAGAGACCCAGTACTTC
. | TRBJ2-1 | . | TRBV30 | CAWKGSSSDNEQFF | TGTGCCTGGAAAGGAAGTAGCTCCGACAATGAGCAGTTCTTC
TRBD2 | TRBJ2-1 | . | TRBV19 | CASSRTSGGANEQFF | TGTGCCAGTAGTCGGACTAGCGGGGGGGCAAATGAGCAGTTCTTC
. | TRBJ1-1 | . | TRBV6-1 | CASSEAPGSTEAFF | TGTGCCAGCAGTGAAGCACCCGGGAGCACTGAAGCTTTCTTT
TRBD2 | TRBJ2-5 | . | TRBV6-5 | CASSQLGGGVTQYF | TGTGCCAGCAGTCAACTGGGGGGAGGGGTGACCCAGTACTTC
TRBD2 | TRBJ2-7 | . | TRBV4-2 | CASSQSLAGGAYEQYF | TGTGCCAGCAGCCAATCGCTAGCGGGGGGAGCCTACGAGCAGTACTTC
. | TRBJ2-7 | . | TRBV4-1 | CASSQGIGSVYEQYF | TGCGCCAGCAGCCAAGGCATCGGCAGCGTCTACGAGCAGTACTTC
. | TRBJ1-1 | . | TRBV9 | CASSVVAGGDTEAFF | TGTGCCAGCAGCGTAGTAGCAGGAGGGGACACTGAAGCTTTCTTT
. | TRBJ2-2 | . | TRBV9 | CASSVAPPEQNTGELFF | TGTGCCAGCAGCGTAGCACCCCCGGAGCAGAACACCGGGGAGCTGTTTTTT
. | TRBJ2-3 | . | TRBV10-3 | CAASGLGSTDTQYF | TGTGCCGCAAGCGGGCTAGGTAGTACAGATACGCAGTATTTT
TRBD1 | TRBJ2-7 | . | TRBV4-1 | CASSQLAAGQGVQYF | TGCGCCAGCAGCCAGTTAGCAGCAGGACAGGGGGTGCAGTACTTC
TRBD1 | TRBJ1-4 | . | TRBV5-1 | CASSGMTGPSGEKLFF | TGCGCCAGCAGCGGGATGACAGGGCCTAGTGGTGAAAAACTGTTTTTT
TRBD2 | TRBJ2-1 | . | TRBV6-1 | CASNMGRGGTDEQFF | TGTGCCAGCAACATGGGTCGGGGGGGCACGGATGAGCAGTTCTTC
TRBD1 | TRBJ1-2 | . | TRBV19 | CASSQTPFPDRGYGYTF | TGTGCCAGTAGTCAAACGCCTTTTCCTGACAGGGGCTATGGCTACACCTTC
TRBD1 | TRBJ1-2 | . | TRBV2 | CARRQGMGYGYTF | TGTGCCCGAAGACAGGGTATGGGCTATGGCTACACCTTC
. | TRBJ2-1 | . | TRBV11-3 | CASSLDSNEQFF | TGTGCCAGCAGCCTGGACAGCAATGAGCAGTTCTTC
. | TRBJ2-2 | medium-sized | TRBV10-3 | CAIQDTGELFF | TGTGCCATACAGGACACCGGGGAGCTGTTTTTT
. | TRBJ2-3 | . | TRBV27 | CASSLQGHTDTQYF | TGTGCCAGCAGTTTACAGGGACACACAGATACGCAGTATTTT
TRBD2 | TRBJ2-3 | . | TRBV19 | CASSANSGGADTQYF | TGTGCCAGTAGTGCAAATAGCGGGGGTGCAGATACGCAGTATTTT
TRBD1 | TRBJ2-1 | . | TRBV9 | CASSAQGQIYNEQFF | TGTGCCAGCAGCGCCCAGGGACAGATTTACAATGAGCAGTTCTTC
. | TRBJ2-7 | . | TRBV28 | CASSNGGGSRPEQYF | TGTGCCAGCAGTAATGGAGGAGGGAGTCGACCAGAGCAGTACTTC
. | TRBJ2-7 | . | TRBV6-6 | CASSRKTALAYEQYF | TGTGCCAGCAGTCGGAAGACAGCTTTAGCCTACGAGCAGTACTTC
. | TRBJ1-5 | . | TRBV7-9 | CASSLAGQPQHF | TGTGCCAGCAGCTTAGCCGGGCAGCCCCAGCATTTT
TRBD2 | TRBJ2-2 | . | TRBV7-2 | CASSQQGGGAGGELFF | TGTGCCAGCAGCCAGCAGGGCGGGGGGGCTGGCGGGGAGCTGTTTTTT
. | TRBJ1-2 | . | TRBV19 | CASSIQGNGYTF | TGTGCCAGTAGTATCCAGGGGAATGGCTACACCTTC
TRBD1 | TRBJ1-2 | . | TRBV30 | CAERTGGFDGYTF | TGTGCCGAAAGAACAGGGGGCTTCGATGGCTACACCTTC
. | TRBJ1-3 | . | TRBV11-2 | CASSSLRSSGNTIYF | TGTGCCAGCAGCTCCCTAAGAAGCTCTGGAAACACCATATATTTT
. | TRBJ2-7 | . | TRBV7-2 | CASSPSYEQYF | TGTGCCAGCAGCCCCTCTTACGAGCAGTACTTC
. | TRBJ2-1 | . | TRBV7-3 | CASSLTEYNEQFF | TGTGCCAGCAGCTTAACGGAGTACAATGAGCAGTTCTTC
. | TRBJ1-3 | . | TRBV19 | CASRTTAGGNTIYF | TGTGCCAGTAGGACGACGGCAGGCGGAAACACCATATATTTT
. | TRBJ1-1 | . | TRBV19 | CASSIDTGFNTEAFF | TGTGCCAGTAGTATAGATACAGGGTTTAACACTGAAGCTTTCTTT
TRBD2 | TRBJ2-1 | . | TRBV23-1 | CASSQPGTSGGPYNEQFF | TGCGCCAGCAGTCAGCCCGGGACTAGCGGGGGGCCCTACAATGAGCAGTTCTTC
. | TRBJ1-5 | . | TRBV11-1 | CASSPGGNQPQHF | TGTGCCAGCAGCCCCGGGGGGAATCAGCCCCAGCATTTT
TRBD2 | TRBJ2-1 | . | TRBV5-8 | CASSLGLAGSNEQFF | TGTGCCAGCAGCTTGGGACTAGCGGGTTCCAATGAGCAGTTCTTC
TRBD2 | TRBJ2-7 | . | TRBV5-6 | CASSSSGGANEQYF | TGTGCCAGCAGTTCCAGCGGGGGGGCTAACGAGCAGTACTTC
TRBD1 | TRBJ2-5 | . | TRBV7-9 | CASSSNGWTGDSRGTQYF | TGTGCCAGCAGCTCCAACGGTTGGACAGGGGACTCAAGAGGGACCCAGTACTTC
TRBD2 | TRBJ2-3 | . | TRBV5-1 | CASSLRLAGDTQYF | TGCGCCAGCAGCTTGAGGCTAGCGGGGGATACGCAGTATTTT
. | TRBJ2-7 | . | TRBV30 | CAWSQSYEQYF | TGTGCCTGGAGTCAATCCTACGAGCAGTACTTC
TRBD1 | TRBJ2-3 | medium-sized | TRBV6-1 | CASSEEAGGGTDTQYF | TGTGCCAGCAGTGAGGAAGCAGGGGGCGGCACAGATACGCAGTATTTT
. | TRBJ1-5 | . | TRBV19 | CASSMGGLRINQPQHF | TGTGCCAGTAGTATGGGGGGGCTCAGAATAAATCAGCCCCAGCATTTT
TRBD2 | TRBJ2-5 | . | TRBV5-1 | CASSPQTSGETQYF | TGCGCCAGCAGCCCTCAGACTAGCGGAGAGACCCAGTACTTC